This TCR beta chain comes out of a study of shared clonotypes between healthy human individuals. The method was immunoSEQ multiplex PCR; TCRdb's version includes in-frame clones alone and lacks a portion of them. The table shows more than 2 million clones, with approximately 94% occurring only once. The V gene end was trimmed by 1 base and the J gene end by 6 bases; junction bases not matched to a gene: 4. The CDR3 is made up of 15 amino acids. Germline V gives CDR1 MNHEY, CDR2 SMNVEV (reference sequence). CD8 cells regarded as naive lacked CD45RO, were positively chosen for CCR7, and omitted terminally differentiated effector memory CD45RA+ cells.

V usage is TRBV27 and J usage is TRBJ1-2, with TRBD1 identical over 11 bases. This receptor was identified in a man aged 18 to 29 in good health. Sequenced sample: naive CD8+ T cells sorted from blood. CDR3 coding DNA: TGTGCCAGCAGTTTATGGGGACAGGGGGGGGATGGCTACACCTTC. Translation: CASSLWGQGGDGYTF.